Included here is one TCR beta chain sequence, with context. Its antigen remains unknown. V gave up 2 bases and J gave up 7 bases; unmatched junction bases: 6. The CDR3 loop spans 15 amino acids. This specimen belongs to a study of response to subunit inactivated influenza vaccine. TCRdb re-called the RT-PCR reads through MiXCR, storing one row per CDR3 protein. The data contain approximately 500,000 distinct CDR3 sequences, roughly 13% of them singletons. Findings and caveats of the study: Every seasonal influenza vaccination brings in few new T cells, the authors suggested.

This TCR was recovered from a man aged 50 to 60 who received an inactivated influenza vaccine. The chain employs TRBV12-3 or TRBV12-4 and TRBJ2-1; TRBD2 matches 9 bases. The sequenced sample was PBMCs from blood, obtained roughly 6 weeks after vaccination. CDR3 region: CASSLLGRGGNEQFF. The CDR3 region has the DNA TGTGCCAGCAGTTTATTGGGGCGGGGGGGGAATGAGCAGTTCTTC.